Shown below are 25 T cell receptor beta chains from a single sample sequenced in a study of blood T cell repertoires in COVID-19. TCRdb's table, derived via immunoSEQ multiplex PCR, lists solely in-frame clones and lacks some. This table holds over 150,000 clones, 80% to 90% found once. The material sequenced was peripheral blood. The source is a man aged 50 to 59 with active or convalescent COVID-19.

V is TRBV18 and J is TRBJ1-1, with D hard to call. Trimming took 3 bases from V and 1 from J, leaving 18 bases between them. Per germline, CDR1 KGHSH and CDR2 LQKENI. CDR3 size: 17 residues. The CDR3 coding sequence is TGTGCCAGCTCACCGAGCGGGAAAATATTGGGGAACACTGAAGCTTTCTTT. Translated: CASSPSGKILGNTEAFF.

V gene TRBV19 combines with J gene TRBJ1-4; D perhaps matches TRBD1 (5 bases). This CDR3 spans 15 amino acids. CDR1 LNHDA and CDR2 SQIVND come from the germline V gene (reference sequence). Trimming removed 9 bases from V and 8 bases from J, with 22 bases in between. This CDR3 is CASMEPGRGDEKLFF. The CDR3 DNA reads TGTGCCAGCATGGAACCGGGACGGGGGGACGAAAAACTGTTTTTT.

This clone was found a few times. Here the CDR3 reads CASSPQGNYGYTF. The CDR3 DNA follows: TGCGCCAGCAGTCCACAGGGAAACTATGGCTACACCTTC. This sequence joins TRBV10-1 and TRBJ1-2; possible D gene TRBD1, 6 bases. With 5 bases removed from V and 2 bases from J, the gap between germline ends came to 9 bases. CDR1 and CDR2 from the germline V gene are WNHNN and SYGVQD (reference sequence). The CDR3 totals 13 residues.

The chain uses TRBV6-6 and TRBJ1-2, with D possibly being TRBD1 (6 bases). V dropped 8 bases and J dropped 2 bases, with 15 bases sitting between them. This CDR3 spans 14 amino acids. Germline assignment: CDR1 MNHNY and CDR2 SVGAGI (reference sequence). The chain's CDR3 is CASSKNGGNYGYTF. In nucleotides, the CDR3 is TGTGCCAGCTCTAAAAATGGGGGCAACTATGGCTACACCTTC.

The V and J genes are TRBV19 and TRBJ2-6, with unresolved D. The CDR3 extends over 15 amino acids. The germline V gene has CDR1 LNHDA and CDR2 SQIVND (reference sequence). Trimming removed 3 bases from V and 5 bases from J, with 11 bases in between. CDR3 in DNA: TGTGCCAGTAGTATGGGTGACATCAGGGCCAACGTCCTGACTTTC. As protein: CASSMGDIRANVLTF.

In this sample, this clone turned up once. This same CDR3 is encoded by further DNA sequences in the sample. V and J are TRBV3-1 (or the pseudogene TRBV3-2) and TRBJ1-5, with D possibly TRBD1 on 5 matching bases. The CDR3 is 15 amino acids. CDR1 LGHDT and CDR2 YNNKEL come from the germline V gene (reference sequence). V was pared by 0 bases and J by 6 bases, with 12 bases between. CDR3 residues: CASSQDSGGGQPQHF. In DNA, the CDR3 is TGTGCCAGCAGCCAAGATTCGGGGGGTGGTCAGCCCCAGCATTTT.

This chain connects TRBV9 to TRBJ1-2; D perhaps matches TRBD1 (6 bases). V lost 0 bases to trimming and J lost 3 bases, with 12 bases between them. The germline CDR1 and CDR2 sequences are SGDLS and YYNGEE. The CDR3 spans 15 residues. Here the CDR3 reads CASSVEAGAHYGYTF. Written as DNA, the CDR3 is TGTGCCAGCAGCGTAGAGGCAGGGGCCCACTATGGCTACACCTTC.

The chain carries TRBV7-6 and TRBJ1-1, with 7 bases aligning to TRBD1. Germline V gives CDR1 SGHVS, CDR2 FNYEAQ. CDR3 length equals 15 residues. J lost 0 bases, V lost 5 bases, and 6 bases had no gene match. DNA of the CDR3: TGTGCCAGCAGCATCGGACAGGCCATGAACACTGAAGCTTTCTTT. It translates to CASSIGQAMNTEAFF.

CDR3 sequence reads: CASSLTGGVYGGYTF. In nucleotides, the CDR3 is TGTGCCAGCAGCTTAACGGGAGGGGTATATGGTGGCTACACCTTC. This sequence joins TRBV7-3 and TRBJ1-2; perhaps TRBD1 as D (5 bases). The CDR3 has 15 residues. V lost 0 bases and J 7 bases, leaving 15 bases between the germline ends. Germline CDR1 and CDR2: SGHTA and FQGTGA.

The rearrangement uses TRBV28 and TRBJ2-1; D gene unclear. This CDR3 has 14 residues. The germline V gene has CDR1 MDHEN and CDR2 SYDVKM. Trimming stripped 2 bases from V and 3 bases from J, with 8 bases between. The CDR3 DNA reads as TGTGCCAGCAGTTTACCCCCTAACTACAATGAGCAGTTCTTC. Translated: CASSLPPNYNEQFF.

The chain uses TRBV19 and TRBJ2-1; 11 bases are a match to TRBD2. The ends lost 10 bases at V and 9 bases at J; junction bases unmatched: 11. Germline V lookup: CDR1 LNHDA, CDR2 SQIVND (reference sequence). This CDR3 region has 14 residues. CDR3 protein: CATLAGGLRSEQFF. The CDR3 bases are TGTGCCACCTTAGCGGGAGGGCTTCGCAGTGAGCAGTTCTTC.

The CDR3 is CASSQAGAGWAGELFF. The CDR3, as DNA: TGTGCCAGCAGCCAAGCAGGGGCAGGGTGGGCCGGGGAGCTGTTTTTT. V usage is TRBV4-2 and J usage is TRBJ2-2; D might be TRBD1 (6 bases). This CDR3 contains 16 residues. Trimming removed 1 base from V and 6 bases from J, with 15 bases in between. Germline CDR1 is LGHNA and CDR2 is YNFKEQ.

This clone was recorded a few times. The V gene is TRBV12-3 or TRBV12-4, the J gene TRBJ2-7, with a possible D match to TRBD1 (6 bases). The CDR3 length is 13 residues. V was shortened by 6 bases and J by 1 base, with 10 bases between the two germline ends. CDR3 region: CASSPQGSYEQYF. In DNA, the CDR3 is TGTGCCAGCAGCCCTCAGGGGTCCTACGAGCAGTACTTC.

This clone was counted a few times. This chain connects TRBV5-1 to TRBJ1-3; D unresolved. The germline V gene has CDR1 SGHRS and CDR2 YFSETQ. CDR3 length: 15 residues. V lost 0 bases to trimming and J lost 3 bases, with 10 bases between them. In DNA, the CDR3 is TGCGCCAGCAGCTTGGGTCCGGGAGGTGGAAACACCATATATTTT. Translating gives CASSLGPGGGNTIYF.

The chain couples TRBV10-3 to TRBJ2-3, with TRBD2 identical over 10 bases. Unmatched junction bases numbered 10, after V lost 7 bases and J lost 6 bases. The germline gives CDR1 ENHRY, CDR2 SYGVKD. This CDR3 is 15 amino acids long. CDR3 nucleotide sequence: TGTGCCATCACTCGGGGACTAGCGTTTTCCGATACGCAGTATTTT. Translating it yields CAITRGLAFSDTQYF.

The CDR3 loop reads CASGLVGFGGDTQYF. The DNA of the CDR3 is TGTGCTAGTGGTTTGGTCGGATTTGGGGGGGATACGCAGTATTTT. The chain is built from TRBV12-5 and TRBJ2-3, with D maybe TRBD2 (6 bases). Trimming pared 0 bases from V and 6 bases from J, leaving 13 bases between. There are 15 residues in the CDR3. Per germline, CDR1 LGHNT and CDR2 FRNRAP.

V gene TRBV7-2 combines with J gene TRBJ2-5; 14 nucleotides align to TRBD2. CDR1 and CDR2 from the germline V gene are SGHTA and FQGNSA. The CDR3 has 15 amino acids. Trimming removed 3 bases from V and 7 bases from J; junction bases left unmatched: 4. CDR3 coding DNA: TGTGCCAGCAGCTTGACTAGCGGGGGGGCTGGGACCCAGTACTTC. Encoded protein: CASSLTSGGAGTQYF.

The chain couples TRBV27 to TRBJ1-4, with 11 bases identical to TRBD1. Germline loops: CDR1 MNHEY, CDR2 SMNVEV (reference sequence). The CDR3 totals 15 residues. Losses at the gene ends were 6 bases for V and 8 bases for J; bases not matched to a gene: 8. This CDR3 reads CASSFRDRGIEKLFF. The CDR3, as DNA: TGTGCCAGCAGCTTCCGGGACAGGGGGATCGAAAAACTGTTTTTT.

V gene TRBV20-1 combines with J gene TRBJ1-2; D ambiguous. Trimming shortened V by 5 bases and J by 0 bases, and 4 bases separated the two germline ends. Germline CDR1 reads DFQATT; CDR2 reads SNEGSKA (reference sequence). The CDR3 is 11 amino acids. The CDR3 spells CSALSNYGYTF. In DNA form, the CDR3 reads TGCAGTGCTTTATCTAACTATGGCTACACCTTC.

V usage is TRBV6-4 and J usage is TRBJ2-6; possibly TRBD1 for D (5 bases). Germline CDR1 MRHNA, CDR2 SNTAGT. The CDR3 has 18 amino acids. Trimming cost V 6 bases and J 2 bases, with 20 bases left between them. CDR3 DNA: TGTGCCAGCAGATCCGATAGCAGGGCTGTAGCTGGGGCCAACGTCCTGACTTTC. Encoded protein: CASRSDSRAVAGANVLTF.

This clone was found once. The J gene is TRBJ2-1, the V gene TRBV27; 10 nucleotides line up with TRBD2. V lost 5 bases and J lost 6; bases outside the gene matches: 7. This CDR3 comprises 15 residues. Germline V gives CDR1 MNHEY, CDR2 SMNVEV (reference sequence). CDR3 nucleotide sequence: TGTGCCAGCAGTATCACTCGACTAGCGGGCAATGAGCAGTTCTTC. Encoded protein: CASSITRLAGNEQFF.

V is TRBV7-3 and J is TRBJ2-3, with a weak D call TRBD1 (5 bases). The CDR3 loop spans 15 amino acids. V was shortened by 4 bases and J by 0 bases, with 11 bases between the two germline ends. Looked up from germline, CDR1 is SGHTA and CDR2 is FQGTGA. The CDR3 nucleotides read TGTGCCAGCAGCTCTTGGGGCCTGAGCACAGATACGCAGTATTTT. Protein: CASSSWGLSTDTQYF.

This sequence joins TRBV19 and TRBJ2-2; no reliable D call. In germline, CDR1 is LNHDA, CDR2 SQIVND (reference sequence). This CDR3 has 11 amino acids. The ends were cut back, 10 bases at V and 6 bases at J, with 9 bases in the middle. CDR3 nucleotide sequence: TGTGCCACTTTAGTTTCCGGGGAGCTGTTTTTT. It codes for CATLVSGELFF.

This chain links TRBV27 with TRBJ2-7; 7 bases match TRBD1. V was clipped by 4 bases and J by 2 bases; unmatched bases: 17. The CDR3 runs to 18 residues. The V gene's germline CDR1 is MNHEY and CDR2 SMNVEV (reference sequence). This chain's CDR3 is CASSSQTPRQGFPYEQYF. The CDR3 DNA sequence: TGTGCCAGCAGTTCCCAAACCCCTAGACAGGGTTTTCCCTACGAGCAGTACTTC.

The rearrangement joins TRBV6-1 to TRBJ1-5; the match to TRBD1 covers 9 bases. The germline CDR1 and CDR2 sequences are MNHNS and SASEGT. CDR3 size: 16 residues. V dropped 3 bases and J dropped 10; count of bases not matched to a gene: 13. The CDR3 DNA reads TGTGCCAGCAGTGAGCGAGGCCGGACAGGGGAGTCCCCCCAGCATTTT. Protein: CASSERGRTGESPQHF.